A single sample is the source of the 25 T cell receptor beta chains below, sequenced in a study of blood T cell repertoires in COVID-19. The assay was immunoSEQ multiplex PCR, and TCRdb's table has in-frame clones only and misses some. The data show approximately 380,000 clones, 88% seen once. The sequencing input was PBMCs or T cells enriched from blood (not recorded which). These receptors originate from a woman younger than 30 who had recovered from COVID-19.

The sample holds a few counts of this clone. The chain is built from TRBV29-1 and TRBJ2-2; possible D gene TRBD2, 6 bases. Per the germline V gene, CDR1 is SQVTM and CDR2 is ANQGSEA. The CDR3 totals 16 residues. V lost 7 bases to trimming and J lost 3 bases, with 21 bases between them. Here the CDR3 DNA reads TGCAGCGCTACCTTGGGAGGACTTCCTGACACCGGGGAGCTGTTTTTT. Protein product: CSATLGGLPDTGELFF.

CDR3 protein: CASSPGQGFNYGYTF. DNA for the CDR3: TGTGCCAGCAGCCCGGGACAGGGGTTTAACTATGGCTACACCTTC. The V call is TRBV7-9, the J call TRBJ1-2; 10 bases agree with TRBD1. The CDR3 consists of 15 residues. CDR1 and CDR2 (germline): SEHNR, FQNEAQ (reference sequence). Germline trimming cut 5 bases from V and 1 base from J; bases unmatched to any gene: 4.

This clone has only a few counts. The genes are TRBV19 and TRBJ1-5; D uncertain. Trimming removed 2 bases at V and 1 base at J, with 6 bases between. This CDR3 comprises 14 residues. Germline V gives CDR1 LNHDA, CDR2 SQIVND (reference sequence). This CDR3 is CASSIRGSNQPQHF. The CDR3 region has the DNA TGTGCCAGTAGTATACGGGGAAGCAATCAGCCCCAGCATTTT.

The rearrangement links TRBV5-1 to TRBJ2-2; TRBD1 is a possible D gene (5 bases). CDR3 length: 15 amino acids. In germline, CDR1 is SGHRS, CDR2 YFSETQ. The CDR3 loop reads CATTGRGKNTGELFF. The CDR3 DNA follows: TGCGCGACGACTGGAAGGGGAAAGAACACCGGGGAGCTGTTTTTT. Full variable domain (outside the CDR3, taken from reference TRBV5-1 and TRBJ2-2): KAGVTQTPRYLIKTRGQQVTLSCSPISGHRSVSWYQQTPGQGLQFLFEYFSETQRNKGNFPGRFSGRQFSNSRSEMNVSTLELGDSALYLCATTGRGKNTGELFFGEGSRLTVL.

This clone appeared a single time. In nucleotides, the CDR3 is TGTGCCAGCAGCCCCGTTAGTCGTCTTGAAGCTTTCTTT. Its protein is CASSPVSRLEAFF. V and J are TRBV7-9 and TRBJ1-1; no clear D gene. CDR3 length: 13 residues. Germline lookup yields CDR1 SEHNR and CDR2 FQNEAQ (reference sequence). The germline V and J ends were trimmed by 5 bases and 7 bases, with 14 bases remaining between them.

The chain carries TRBV30 and TRBJ2-1; D not resolved. Trimming pared 0 bases from V and 15 bases from J, leaving 18 bases between. Germline V CDR1 and CDR2: GTSNPN, SVGIG (reference sequence). The CDR3 loop spans 13 amino acids. The DNA for the CDR3 is TGTGCCTGGAGTGTACTATTGGCGGAGAGTGGGTTCTTC. It translates to CAWSVLLAESGFF. Full variable domain (outside the CDR3, taken from reference TRBV30 and TRBJ2-1): SQTIHQWPATLVQPVGSPLSLECTVEGTSNPNLYWYRQAAGRGLQLLFYSVGIGQISSEVPQNLSASRPQDRQFILSSKKLLLSDSGFYLCAWSVLLAESGFFGPGTRLTVL.

The chain recombines TRBV5-1 with TRBJ2-7; TRBD1 aligns across 9 bases. This CDR3 is built from 13 residues. Germline CDR1 and CDR2: SGHRS and YFSETQ. V was clipped by 4 bases and J by 4 bases; unmatched bases: 3. CDR3 sequence reads: CASSGTGRYEQYF. CDR3 bases: TGCGCCAGCAGCGGGACAGGGAGATACGAGCAGTACTTC. The full variable domain, completed using reference TRBV5-1 and TRBJ2-7, is KAGVTQTPRYLIKTRGQQVTLSCSPISGHRSVSWYQQTPGQGLQFLFEYFSETQRNKGNFPGRFSGRQFSNSRSEMNVSTLELGDSALYLCASSGTGRYEQYFGPGTRLTVT.

The V call is TRBV9, the J call TRBJ2-3; D call uncertain. Germline values: CDR1 SGDLS, CDR2 YYNGEE. The V gene lost 1 base and the J gene lost 9 bases, with 12 bases spanning the gap. The CDR3 runs to 13 residues. Here the CDR3 reads CASSVSSPHTQYF. CDR3 in DNA: TGTGCCAGCAGCGTAAGCTCCCCTCACACGCAGTATTTT.

The V call is TRBV5-4, the J call TRBJ1-2; D is perhaps TRBD1 (5 bases). CDR3 length: 16 residues. Looked up from germline, CDR1 is SGHNT and CDR2 is YYREEE (reference sequence). Trimming took 0 bases from V and 2 from J, leaving 14 bases between them. In DNA, the CDR3 is TGTGCCAGCAGCTTGGACCCAGGGTTCGAAAACTATGGCTACACCTTC. It specifies CASSLDPGFENYGYTF.

The chain has TRBV6-5 and TRBJ2-7; 8 nucleotides match TRBD2. Losses at the gene ends were 4 bases for V and 4 bases for J; bases not matched to a gene: 6. The CDR3 is 14 amino acids. CDR1 is MNHEY, CDR2 SVGAGI, per germline. The CDR3 loop is CASSWGGGSYEQYF. In DNA, the CDR3 is TGTGCCAGCAGTTGGGGCGGGGGGTCGTACGAGCAGTACTTC.

The chain couples TRBV4-3 to TRBJ2-2; TRBD2 matches at 11 bases. The CDR3 consists of 18 residues. Germline values: CDR1 LGHNA, CDR2 YSLEER. Losses at the gene ends were 0 bases for V and 4 bases for J; bases not matched to a gene: 7. CDR3 region: CASSQDHLAGGITGELFF. CDR3 in DNA: TGCGCCAGCAGCCAAGATCACCTAGCGGGGGGTATCACCGGGGAGCTGTTTTTT.

CDR3 nucleotides: TGTGCCAGCAGTTACTTAGGGGGTAGGGGTGAAAAACTGTTTTTT. Its translation is CASSYLGGRGEKLFF. The gene calls are TRBV6-6 and TRBJ1-4, with a tentative D call TRBD1 (6 bases). The CDR3 contains 15 residues. V lost 1 base and J 7 bases, leaving 13 bases between the germline ends. CDR1 is MNHNY, CDR2 SVGAGI, per germline (reference sequence).

The genes are TRBV5-1 and TRBJ1-2; 10 nucleotides agree with TRBD1. The CDR3 length is 15 residues. The junction had 9 bases not matched to a gene; V was cut back by 5 bases and J by 5 bases. Germline V gene sequence: CDR1 SGHRS, CDR2 YFSETQ. CDR3 region: CASRSGTGVGYGYTF. Written as DNA, the CDR3 is TGCGCCAGCAGGTCCGGGACAGGGGTCGGGTATGGCTACACCTTC.

The rearrangement uses TRBV7-6 and TRBJ2-1; 9 nucleotides match TRBD1. V lost 4 bases and J lost 0; bases outside the gene matches: 4. The length of the CDR3 is 16 residues. Germline CDR1 and CDR2: SGHVS and FNYEAQ. CDR3 DNA: TGTGCCAGCAGCTCCCCGGGACAGGGCTCCTACAATGAGCAGTTCTTC. Its translation: CASSSPGQGSYNEQFF.

The V and J genes are TRBV9 and TRBJ1-1, with a possible D match to TRBD1 (5 bases). V shed 5 bases and J shed 11 bases, with 16 bases lying between them. This CDR3 contains 12 residues. The germline gives CDR1 SGDLS, CDR2 YYNGEE. CDR3: CASSDTGYRAFF. The DNA for the CDR3 is TGTGCCAGCAGTGACACAGGTTACCGGGCTTTCTTT.

The chain is built from TRBV19 and TRBJ2-1; 10 bases are shared with TRBD1. The germline CDR1 and CDR2 sequences are LNHDA and SQIVND (reference sequence). The CDR3 spans 13 residues. J gave up 6 bases and V 6 bases, and 2 bases lay outside the gene matches. CDR3 bases: TGTGCCAGTAGGGGACAGGGGATCAATGAGCAGTTCTTC. Protein sequence: CASRGQGINEQFF. The full variable domain, in which reference TRBV19 and TRBJ2-1 provide the parts outside the CDR3, is DGGITQSPKYLFRKEGQNVTLSCEQNLNHDAMYWYRQDPGQGLRLIYYSQIVNDFQKGDIAEGYSVSREKKESFPLTVTSAQKNPTAFYLCASRGQGINEQFFGPGTRLTVL.

The gene calls are TRBV28 and TRBJ2-3, with 9 bases fitting TRBD2. The CDR3 loop spans 12 amino acids. The germline V gene encodes CDR1 MDHEN and CDR2 SYDVKM. The CDR3 DNA is TGTGTCGCGGGGGGGGAGACAGATACGCAGTATTTT. This codes for CVAGGETDTQYF.

The rearrangement uses TRBV19 and TRBJ1-6, with D possibly matching TRBD1 (6 bases). The CDR3 loop spans 15 amino acids. Germline V lookup: CDR1 LNHDA, CDR2 SQIVND (reference sequence). The V end was cut by 3 bases, the J end by 10 bases, with 16 bases between. CDR3 region: CASSIITGPGSPLHF. In DNA form, the CDR3 reads TGTGCCAGTAGTATCATCACAGGGCCGGGATCACCCCTCCACTTT.

The chain carries TRBV29-1 and TRBJ1-1, with D possibly matching TRBD1 (5 bases). Germline CDR1 SQVTM, CDR2 ANQGSEA. The ends were cut back, 1 base at V and 3 bases at J, with 21 bases in the middle. The CDR3 spans 17 residues. The CDR3 region is CSVEAPFEAGGDTEAFF. The CDR3 coding sequence is TGCAGCGTTGAAGCTCCCTTCGAGGCGGGGGGGGACACTGAAGCTTTCTTT.

The chain recombines TRBV7-8 with TRBJ1-1; 9 bases line up with TRBD1. Per germline, CDR1 SGHVS and CDR2 FQNEAQ. V was pared by 1 base and J by 0 bases, with 6 bases of the junction left unmatched. This CDR3 region has 17 residues. The CDR3 region has the DNA TGTGCCAGCAGCTTAGAAGGGACAGGGATCATGAACACTGAAGCTTTCTTT. Translating it yields CASSLEGTGIMNTEAFF.

The V gene is TRBV7-2, the J gene TRBJ1-5; possibly TRBD1 for D (5 bases). V was cut by 6 bases and J by 2 bases, with 14 bases left in between. The CDR3 contains 15 residues. Looked up from germline, CDR1 is SGHTA and CDR2 is FQGNSA. The CDR3, as DNA: TGTGCCAGCAGACGACAGCCGTTGGGCAATCAGCCCCAGCATTTT. Protein sequence: CASRRQPLGNQPQHF.

This rearrangement joins TRBV2 to TRBJ2-5; 9 nucleotides align to TRBD1. V lost 1 base and J lost 5; bases outside the gene matches: 2. CDR1 SNHLY and CDR2 FYNNEI come from the germline V gene. The length of the CDR3 is 14 residues. DNA for the CDR3: TGTGCCAGCAGTGAAGGGGGGACAGGGGAGACCCAGTACTTC. This gives the protein CASSEGGTGETQYF.

The J gene is TRBJ2-5, the V gene TRBV7-9, with 12 bases that match TRBD2. This CDR3 region has 18 residues. Germline values: CDR1 SEHNR, CDR2 FQNEAQ (reference sequence). The trim removed 1 base at V and 4 bases at J, leaving 10 bases unmatched. CDR3 protein: CASSLEGLAGGPGETQYF. CDR3 sequence (DNA): TGTGCCAGCAGCTTAGAGGGGCTAGCGGGGGGGCCTGGAGAGACCCAGTACTTC.

The chain joins TRBV29-1 to TRBJ2-2; D is perhaps TRBD2 (5 bases). There are 16 residues in the CDR3. Trimming took 1 base from V and 1 from J, leaving 13 bases between them. The V gene's germline CDR1 is SQVTM and CDR2 ANQGSEA. This chain's CDR3 is CSVEVSEGMNTGELFF. The CDR3, as DNA: TGCAGCGTTGAAGTTTCTGAGGGCATGAACACCGGGGAGCTGTTTTTT.

This chain links TRBV2 with TRBJ2-7, with D tentatively TRBD2 (5 bases). Trimming took off 1 base at V and 9 bases at J, with 13 bases between the two ends. This CDR3 is built from 13 residues. CDR1 is SNHLY and CDR2 is FYNNEI in the germline V gene. CDR3 sequence: CASSEDELRGQYF. CDR3 nucleotide sequence: TGTGCCAGCAGTGAAGATGAGCTCCGGGGGCAGTACTTC.